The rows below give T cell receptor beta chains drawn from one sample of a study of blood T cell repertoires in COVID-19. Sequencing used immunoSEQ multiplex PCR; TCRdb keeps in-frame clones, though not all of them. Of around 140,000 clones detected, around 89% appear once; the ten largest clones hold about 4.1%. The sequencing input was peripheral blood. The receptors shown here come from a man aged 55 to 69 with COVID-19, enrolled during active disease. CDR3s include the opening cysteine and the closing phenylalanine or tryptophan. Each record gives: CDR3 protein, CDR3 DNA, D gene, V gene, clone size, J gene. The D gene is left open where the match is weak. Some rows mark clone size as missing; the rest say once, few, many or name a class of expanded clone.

CASSQILGQGNSPLHF	TGCGCCAGCAGCCAAATTCTGGGACAGGGGAATTCACCCCTCCACTTT	TRBD1	TRBV4-3	NA	TRBJ1-6
CASSPRRQTEDYEQYF	TGTGCCAGCAGCCCCCGAAGACAGACTGAGGACTACGAGCAGTACTTC	NA	TRBV4-2	NA	TRBJ2-7
CASSGHKNTEAFF	TGTGCCAGTAGCGGACACAAGAACACTGAAGCTTTCTTT	NA	TRBV19	NA	TRBJ1-1
CASSLRGGGETQYF	TGCGCCAGCAGCTTGAGGGGTGGTGGAGAGACCCAGTACTTC	NA	TRBV5-1	NA	TRBJ2-5
CASSVGEGAYEQYF	TGTGCCAGCAGCGTAGGTGAGGGAGCCTACGAGCAGTACTTC	NA	TRBV9	NA	TRBJ2-7
CASSVVGWGGEETQYF	TGTGCCAGCAGCGTAGTGGGATGGGGGGGCGAAGAGACCCAGTACTTC	NA	TRBV9	NA	TRBJ2-5
CASSNTGGGNTIYF	TGTGCCAGCAGCAATACAGGGGGAGGAAACACCATATATTTT	TRBD1	TRBV3-1/TRBV3-2	NA	TRBJ1-3
CASSSGQGYGYTF	TGTGCCAGCAGCTCGGGACAGGGTTATGGCTACACCTTC	TRBD1	TRBV7-6	NA	TRBJ1-2
CASSLGVNTEAFF	TGTGCCAGCAGCTTAGGCGTGAACACTGAAGCTTTCTTT	NA	TRBV13	NA	TRBJ1-1
CASSNFYRGHTEAFF	TGTGCCAGTAGTAATTTCTACAGGGGGCATACTGAAGCTTTCTTT	TRBD1	TRBV19	NA	TRBJ1-1
CASNEGDEQYF	TGTGCCAGCAACGAAGGGGACGAGCAGTACTTC	NA	TRBV2	NA	TRBJ2-7
CASSPGGQGNEKLFF	TGTGCCAGCAGCCCAGGGGGACAGGGGAATGAAAAACTGTTTTTT	TRBD1	TRBV9	few	TRBJ1-4
CASRGRGQGFEKLFF	TGTGCCAGCAGAGGGCGGGGACAGGGTTTCGAAAAACTGTTTTTT	TRBD1	TRBV6-5	few	TRBJ1-4
CASSLKSGQGLTGELFF	TGCGCCAGCAGCTTGAAATCTGGACAGGGTTTAACCGGGGAGCTGTTTTTT	TRBD1	TRBV5-1	NA	TRBJ2-2
CASSQGADSNQPQHF	TGTGCCAGCAGTCAGGGGGCTGATAGCAATCAGCCCCAGCATTTT	TRBD1	TRBV7-6	once	TRBJ1-5
CASSSSGANQPQHF	TGTGCCAGCAGCTCGTCAGGGGCCAATCAGCCCCAGCATTTT	NA	TRBV7-9	NA	TRBJ1-5
CASSTSRGLSSGNTIYF	TGTGCCAGCAGTACTTCTCGGGGACTAAGCTCTGGAAACACCATATATTTT	NA	TRBV28	few	TRBJ1-3
CASSEEVTGVRRTEAFF	TGTGCCAGCAGTGAAGAGGTGACAGGTGTTAGAAGAACTGAAGCTTTCTTT	NA	TRBV6-1	once	TRBJ1-1
CASSPREATEAFF	TGTGCCAGTAGTCCGCGGGAAGCCACTGAAGCTTTCTTT	NA	TRBV19	NA	TRBJ1-1
CASSEEGWSEAFF	TGTGCCAGCAGTGAGGAGGGGTGGTCTGAAGCTTTCTTT	NA	TRBV6-1	NA	TRBJ1-1
CASSLRIGGNSPLHF	TGTGCCAGCAGCCTAAGAATAGGGGGTAATTCACCCCTCCACTTT	NA	TRBV7-2	NA	TRBJ1-6
CASSLSPGGGYEQYF	TGTGCCAGCAGTTTATCCCCAGGAGGAGGCTACGAGCAGTACTTC	NA	TRBV27	few	TRBJ2-7
CASSLGTGGVGNTIYF	TGTGCCAGCAGTTTAGGGACAGGGGGCGTTGGAAACACCATATATTTT	TRBD1	TRBV6-5	NA	TRBJ1-3
CACIAGGPTGELFF	TGTGCCTGCATAGCGGGGGGCCCCACCGGGGAGCTGTTTTTT	TRBD2	TRBV30	NA	TRBJ2-2
CASSRDSYGYTF	TGTGCCAGCAGCCGAGACAGCTATGGCTACACCTTC	NA	TRBV14	NA	TRBJ1-2
CASSLPGHLGYTF	TGTGCCAGCAGTCTACCGGGACACCTTGGCTACACCTTC	NA	TRBV12-3/TRBV12-4	NA	TRBJ1-2
CASSPGQGYEQYF	TGTGCCAGCAGTCCGGGACAGGGGTACGAGCAGTACTTC	TRBD1	TRBV12-3/TRBV12-4	NA	TRBJ2-7
CASSSLGYGYTF	TGTGCCAGCAGTTCCCTCGGCTATGGCTACACCTTC	NA	TRBV12-3/TRBV12-4	few	TRBJ1-2
CASSDPVGSGTDTQYF	TGTGCCAGCAGCGATCCCGTGGGCTCTGGCACAGATACGCAGTATTTT	NA	TRBV9	few	TRBJ2-3
CATSESQGAGETQYF	TGTGCCACCAGTGAATCCCAGGGGGCCGGGGAGACCCAGTACTTC	TRBD1	TRBV24-1	NA	TRBJ2-5
CASSPRFSRTGGKKLFF	TGTGCCAGTAGCCCCCGCTTCTCTCGGACAGGGGGAAAAAAACTGTTTTTT	TRBD1	TRBV19	NA	TRBJ1-4
CASSLGAPETVPWDGYTF	TGTGCCAGCAGCTTGGGGGCTCCTGAGACGGTTCCGTGGGATGGCTACACCTTC	NA	TRBV5-6	NA	TRBJ1-2
CASSLAIAGAANTGELFF	TGTGCCAGCAGCTTGGCTATAGCGGGGGCCGCGAACACCGGGGAGCTGTTTTTT	TRBD2	TRBV5-5	NA	TRBJ2-2
CASSLAAGEGYGYTF	TGTGCCAGCAGCTTGGCTGCAGGGGAAGGCTATGGCTACACCTTC	NA	TRBV5-4	few	TRBJ1-2
CASSPRTGTYSNQPQHF	TGTGCCAGCAGTCCAAGGACAGGGACCTATAGCAATCAGCCCCAGCATTTT	TRBD1	TRBV6-6	few	TRBJ1-5
CAISVGQQETQYF	TGTGCCATCAGTGTGGGACAGCAAGAGACCCAGTACTTC	TRBD1	TRBV10-3	NA	TRBJ2-5
CASTSAGQPQHF	TGTGCCAGCACCTCAGCGGGGCAGCCCCAGCATTTT	NA	TRBV28	once	TRBJ1-5
CASSYTLPGEEQYF	TGTGCCAGCAGTTACACGCTGCCCGGTGAGGAGCAGTACTTC	NA	TRBV6-7	NA	TRBJ2-7
CASSQDRGKTYEQYF	TGTGCCAGCAGCCAAGACAGGGGTAAGACCTACGAGCAGTACTTC	NA	TRBV3-1/TRBV3-2	NA	TRBJ2-7
CASSLVSRGYTF	TGTGCCAGCAGCTTAGTTTCGCGAGGCTACACCTTC	NA	TRBV11-2	NA	TRBJ1-2
CSASYPGGTGELFF	TGCAGTGCTAGTTATCCCGGGGGCACCGGGGAGCTGTTTTTT	NA	TRBV20-1	NA	TRBJ2-2
CASSRLTSAASYEQYF	TGTGCCAGTAGTAGATTGACTAGCGCCGCCTCCTACGAGCAGTACTTC	TRBD2	TRBV19	NA	TRBJ2-7